This TCR beta chain was documented in a study of cytomegalovirus exposure and HLA in healthy donors. At collection, donors were nominally healthy, but unrecorded immune exposures were probable. Remarks on this clone: What it binds is unknown.

Whole-study results and caveats: Within an earlier analysis, most TCR beta V segments proved productive either about 87% or about 30% of the time.

The V gene's germline CDR1 is LNHNV and CDR2 YYDKDF (reference sequence). V shed 0 bases and J shed 7 bases, with 13 bases lying between them. CDR3 length: 15 residues. It was with 60 Vbeta and 13 Jbeta primers that the PCR ran. Data came from immunoSEQ multiplex PCR; TCRdb stores just in-frame clones and leaves some out. The data show 150,000 to 200,000 clones, about 79% seen once. Specimen: PBMCs. The gene calls are TRBV15 and TRBJ1-5; D gene unclear. This TCR was recovered from a man aged 45-65 years in good health and CMV-seropositive. CDR3 protein: CATSRDPQVGQPQHF. DNA for the CDR3: TGTGCCACCAGCAGAGATCCCCAGGTGGGCCAGCCCCAGCATTTT.